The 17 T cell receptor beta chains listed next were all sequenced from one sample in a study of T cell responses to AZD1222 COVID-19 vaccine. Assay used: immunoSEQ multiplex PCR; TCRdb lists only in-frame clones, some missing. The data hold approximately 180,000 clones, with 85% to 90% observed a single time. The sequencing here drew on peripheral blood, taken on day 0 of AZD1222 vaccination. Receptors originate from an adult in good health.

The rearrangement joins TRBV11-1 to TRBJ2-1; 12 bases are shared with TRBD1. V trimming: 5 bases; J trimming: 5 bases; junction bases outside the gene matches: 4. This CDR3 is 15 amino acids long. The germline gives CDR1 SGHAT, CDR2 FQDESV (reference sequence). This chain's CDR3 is CASSLRDRGHNEQFF. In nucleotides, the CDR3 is TGTGCCAGCAGCCTCCGGGACAGGGGGCACAATGAGCAGTTCTTC.

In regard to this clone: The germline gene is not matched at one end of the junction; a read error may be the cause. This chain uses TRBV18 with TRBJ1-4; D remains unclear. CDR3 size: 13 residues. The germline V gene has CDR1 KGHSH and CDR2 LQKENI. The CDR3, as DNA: TGTGCCAGCTCACCACCGGCTAACGAAAAACTGTTTTTT. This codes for CASSPPANEKLFF.

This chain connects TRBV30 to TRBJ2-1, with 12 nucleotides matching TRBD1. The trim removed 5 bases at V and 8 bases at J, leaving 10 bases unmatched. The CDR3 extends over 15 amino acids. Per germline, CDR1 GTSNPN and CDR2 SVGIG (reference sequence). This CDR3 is CAWGRRGTGGDEQFF. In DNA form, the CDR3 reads TGTGCCTGGGGACGGCGGGGGACAGGGGGCGATGAGCAGTTCTTC.

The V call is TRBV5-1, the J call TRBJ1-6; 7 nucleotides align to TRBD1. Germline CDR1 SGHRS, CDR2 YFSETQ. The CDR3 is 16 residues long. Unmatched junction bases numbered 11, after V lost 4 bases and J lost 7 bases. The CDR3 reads CASSGGTGVGNSPLHF. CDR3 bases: TGCGCCAGCAGCGGGGGAACAGGGGTGGGCAATTCACCCCTCCACTTT.

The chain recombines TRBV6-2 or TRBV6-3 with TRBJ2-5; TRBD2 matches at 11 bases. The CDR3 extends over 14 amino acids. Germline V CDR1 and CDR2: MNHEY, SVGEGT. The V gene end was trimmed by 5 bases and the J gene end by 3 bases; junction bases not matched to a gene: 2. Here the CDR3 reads CASSGTSGKETQYF. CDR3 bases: TGTGCCAGCAGTGGGACTAGCGGAAAAGAGACCCAGTACTTC.

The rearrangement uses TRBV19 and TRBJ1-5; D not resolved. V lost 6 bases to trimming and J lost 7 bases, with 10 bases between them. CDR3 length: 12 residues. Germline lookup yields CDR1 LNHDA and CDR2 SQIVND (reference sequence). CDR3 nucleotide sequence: TGTGCCAGTAGATTGGGTCTCCAGCCCCAGCATTTT. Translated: CASRLGLQPQHF.

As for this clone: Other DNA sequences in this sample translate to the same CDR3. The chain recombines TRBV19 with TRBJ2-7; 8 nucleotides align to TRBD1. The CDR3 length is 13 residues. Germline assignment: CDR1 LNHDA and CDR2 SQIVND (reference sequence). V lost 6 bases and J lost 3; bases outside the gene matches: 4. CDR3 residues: CASSRTGNYEQYF. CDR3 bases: TGTGCCAGTAGCCGGACAGGGAACTACGAGCAGTACTTC.

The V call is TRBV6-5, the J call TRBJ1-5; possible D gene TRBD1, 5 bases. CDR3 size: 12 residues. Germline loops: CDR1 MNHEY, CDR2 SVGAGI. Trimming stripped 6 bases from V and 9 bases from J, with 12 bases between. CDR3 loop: CASSPPGGPQHF. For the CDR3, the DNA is TGTGCCAGCAGCCCCCCCGGGGGGCCCCAGCATTTT.

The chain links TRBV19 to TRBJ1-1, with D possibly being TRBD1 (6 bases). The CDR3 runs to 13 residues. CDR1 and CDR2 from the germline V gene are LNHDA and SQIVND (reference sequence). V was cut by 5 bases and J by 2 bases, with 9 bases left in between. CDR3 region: CASSLGANTEAFF. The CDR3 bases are TGTGCCAGTAGTCTGGGGGCAAACACTGAAGCTTTCTTT.

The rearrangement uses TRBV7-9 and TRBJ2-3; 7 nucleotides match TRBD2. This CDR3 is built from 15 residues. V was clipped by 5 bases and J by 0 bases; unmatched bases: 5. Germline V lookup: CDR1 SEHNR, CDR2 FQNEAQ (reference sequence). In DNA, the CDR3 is TGTGCCAGCAGCCCCTCGCGGGGGAGCACAGATACGCAGTATTTT. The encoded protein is CASSPSRGSTDTQYF.

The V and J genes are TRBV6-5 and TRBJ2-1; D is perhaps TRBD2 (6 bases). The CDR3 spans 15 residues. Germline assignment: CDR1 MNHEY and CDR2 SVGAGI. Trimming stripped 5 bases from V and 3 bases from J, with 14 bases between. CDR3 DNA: TGTGCCAGCAGTCCGGCTAGCGAGAACTACAATGAGCAGTTCTTC. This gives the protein CASSPASENYNEQFF.

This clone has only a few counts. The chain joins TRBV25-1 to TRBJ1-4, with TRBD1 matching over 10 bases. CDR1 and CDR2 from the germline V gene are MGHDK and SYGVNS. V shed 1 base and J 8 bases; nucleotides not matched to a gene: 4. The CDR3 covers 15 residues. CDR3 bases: TGTGCCAGCAGTGAATGGGGACAGGGGAGGGAAAAACTGTTTTTT. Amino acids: CASSEWGQGREKLFF.

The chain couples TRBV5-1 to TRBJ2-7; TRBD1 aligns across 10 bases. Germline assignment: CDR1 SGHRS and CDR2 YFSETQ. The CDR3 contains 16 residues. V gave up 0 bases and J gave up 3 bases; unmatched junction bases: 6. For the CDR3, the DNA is TGCGCCAGCAGCTTGGCACCGGGACAGGGGATCTACGAGCAGTACTTC. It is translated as CASSLAPGQGIYEQYF. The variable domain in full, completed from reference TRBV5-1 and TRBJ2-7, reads KAGVTQTPRYLIKTRGQQVTLSCSPISGHRSVSWYQQTPGQGLQFLFEYFSETQRNKGNFPGRFSGRQFSNSRSEMNVSTLELGDSALYLCASSLAPGQGIYEQYFGPGTRLTVT.

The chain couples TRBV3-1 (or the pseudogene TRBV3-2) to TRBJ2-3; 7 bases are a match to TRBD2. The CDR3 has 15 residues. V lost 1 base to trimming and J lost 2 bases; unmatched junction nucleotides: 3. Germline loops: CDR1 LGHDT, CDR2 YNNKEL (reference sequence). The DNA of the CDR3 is TGTGCCAGCAGCCAAGGACTAGCCTCCACAGATACGCAGTATTTT. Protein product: CASSQGLASTDTQYF.

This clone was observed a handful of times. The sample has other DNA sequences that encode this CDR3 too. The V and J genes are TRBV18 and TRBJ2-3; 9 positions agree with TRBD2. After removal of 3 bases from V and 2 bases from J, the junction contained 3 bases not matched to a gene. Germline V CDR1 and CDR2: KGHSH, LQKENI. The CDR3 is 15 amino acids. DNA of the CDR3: TGTGCCAGCTCACCGGCGGGAGGGACCACAGATACGCAGTATTTT. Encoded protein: CASSPAGGTTDTQYF. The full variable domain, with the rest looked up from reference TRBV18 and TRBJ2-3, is NAGVMQNPRHLVRRRGQEARLRCSPMKGHSHVYWYRQLPEEGLKFMVYLQKENIIDESGMPKERFSAEFPKEGPSILRIQQVVRGDSAAYFCASSPAGGTTDTQYFGPGTRLTVL.

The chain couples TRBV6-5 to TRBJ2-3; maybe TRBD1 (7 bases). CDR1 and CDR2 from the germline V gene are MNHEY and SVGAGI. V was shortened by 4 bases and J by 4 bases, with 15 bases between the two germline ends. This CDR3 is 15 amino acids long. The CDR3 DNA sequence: TGTGCCAGCAGTTGGACAGGAGGGAACGCAGATACGCAGTATTTT. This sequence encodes CASSWTGGNADTQYF.

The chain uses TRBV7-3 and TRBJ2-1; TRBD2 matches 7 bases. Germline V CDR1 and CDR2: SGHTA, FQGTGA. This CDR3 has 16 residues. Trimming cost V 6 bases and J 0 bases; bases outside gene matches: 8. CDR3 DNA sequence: TGTGCCAGCAGTCCTGTGTGGGAGGGCTCCTACAATGAGCAGTTCTTC. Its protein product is CASSPVWEGSYNEQFF.